Listed below are T cell receptor beta chains from one sample, sequenced in a study of blood T cell repertoires in COVID-19. This table comes from immunoSEQ multiplex PCR, and its TCRdb copy is limited to in-frame clones, with some not included. The repertoire holds fewer than 250,000 clones, approximately 90% seen once, with over 0.75% in the top ten. Material for sequencing was peripheral blood. The receptors stem from a man aged 55-75 years with COVID-19, enrolled during active disease. Each CDR3 is given with its conserved first and last residue. Each record gives: V gene, J gene, clone size, D gene, CDR3 length, CDR3 DNA, CDR3 protein. D genes are given only for firm matches. A row's size may be missing; if present it is once, few, many or a size class.

v_gene: TRBV9; j_gene: TRBJ2-2; abundance: -; d_gene: -; len: 12; CDR3nt: TGTGCCAGCAGCCCGAGCACCGGGGAGCTGTTTTTT; CDR3aa: CASSPSTGELFF
v_gene: TRBV6-5; j_gene: TRBJ1-1; abundance: -; d_gene: -; len: 14; CDR3nt: TGTGCCAGCAGTCCGGACAGTTTGAACACTGAAGCTTTCTTT; CDR3aa: CASSPDSLNTEAFF
v_gene: TRBV29-1; j_gene: TRBJ1-2; abundance: -; d_gene: TRBD1; len: 12; CDR3nt: TGCAGCGTGAAACAGGGGGGGAGCGGCTACACCTTC; CDR3aa: CSVKQGGSGYTF
v_gene: TRBV7-9; j_gene: TRBJ1-4; abundance: -; d_gene: -; len: 13; CDR3nt: TGTGCCAGCAGCTTCGGGGGTAGGGAAAAACTGTTTTTT; CDR3aa: CASSFGGREKLFF
v_gene: TRBV7-2; j_gene: TRBJ2-2; abundance: -; d_gene: -; len: 15; CDR3nt: TGTGCCAGCAGCCGGGGAGTGCCGGGGACCGGGGAGCTGTTTTTT; CDR3aa: CASSRGVPGTGELFF
v_gene: TRBV5-1; j_gene: TRBJ1-6; abundance: -; d_gene: -; len: 15; CDR3nt: TGCGCCAGCAGCTTGGCGTCAGGCTATAATTCACCCCTCCACTTT; CDR3aa: CASSLASGYNSPLHF
v_gene: TRBV19; j_gene: TRBJ1-2; abundance: few; d_gene: -; len: 14; CDR3nt: TGTGCCAGTAGTATAGATCAGGGTCTCTATGGCTACACCTTC; CDR3aa: CASSIDQGLYGYTF
v_gene: TRBV3-1/TRBV3-2; j_gene: TRBJ1-2; abundance: -; d_gene: -; len: 16; CDR3nt: TGTGCCAGCAGCCAAGGGTTGTGGGCTGCTAACTATGGCTACACCTTC; CDR3aa: CASSQGLWAANYGYTF
v_gene: TRBV28; j_gene: TRBJ1-2; abundance: -; d_gene: -; len: 14; CDR3nt: TGTGCCAGCAGTTTTACGGGGGGGCGCCGGGGCTACACCTTC; CDR3aa: CASSFTGGRRGYTF
v_gene: TRBV3-1/TRBV3-2; j_gene: TRBJ2-7; abundance: few; d_gene: -; len: 14; CDR3nt: TGTGCCAGCAGCGATTATACAGGGAGCTACGAGCAGTACTTC; CDR3aa: CASSDYTGSYEQYF
v_gene: TRBV19; j_gene: TRBJ2-1; abundance: -; d_gene: TRBD1; len: 15; CDR3nt: TGTGCCAGTAGTGCACCGGGACAGGGGGGCAATGAGCAGTTCTTC; CDR3aa: CASSAPGQGGNEQFF
v_gene: TRBV2; j_gene: TRBJ2-1; abundance: -; d_gene: TRBD2; len: 17; CDR3nt: TGTGCCAGCACCCGACTAGCGGGGACGAGCTCCTACAATGAGCAGTTCTTC; CDR3aa: CASTRLAGTSSYNEQFF